These 16 T cell receptor beta chains share one sample of origin, sequenced in a study of cytotoxic CD8 clonotypes in ibrutinib-treated CLL. Some clones are missing from TCRdb's copy, which holds only in-frame ones; the method was immunoSEQ multiplex PCR. The sample has approximately 130,000 clones, about 85% seen once. The material was PBMCs, obtained after 24 months of ibrutinib treatment. These receptors originate from a human donor with chronic lymphocytic leukemia.

The V and J genes are TRBV6-6 and TRBJ1-6; D gene ambiguous. V was trimmed by 7 bases and J by 10 bases, leaving 14 bases between them. The CDR3 has 13 amino acids. The germline gives CDR1 MNHNY, CDR2 SVGAGI (reference sequence). The CDR3 DNA is TGTGCCAGCACCCATGAGGGTGGGTCACCCCTCCACTTT. This codes for CASTHEGGSPLHF.

The rearrangement joins TRBV2 to TRBJ2-7, with D perhaps matching TRBD1 (5 bases). Germline V gene sequence: CDR1 SNHLY, CDR2 FYNNEI. Trimming cost V 8 bases and J 3 bases, with 11 bases left between them. This CDR3 region has 12 residues. CDR3 bases: TGTGCCAGCGGCTGGCAGGGCTACGAGCAGTACTTC. It is translated as CASGWQGYEQYF.

This clone appeared a few times. The rearrangement links TRBV4-3 to TRBJ1-6; D is undetermined. Trimming took 0 bases from V and 7 from J, leaving 16 bases between them. Germline V gene sequence: CDR1 LGHNA, CDR2 YSLEER. The CDR3 sequence is 17 residues long. The CDR3 nucleotides are TGCGCCAGCAGCCAAGAGGTCGAAGCCCGGGAGAATTCACCCCTCCACTTT. This gives the protein CASSQEVEARENSPLHF.

V is TRBV13 and J is TRBJ2-7, with TRBD2 matching 11 bases. The V segment lost 5 bases and the J segment 0 bases; nucleotides outside the gene matches: 6. CDR1 is PRHDT and CDR2 is FYEKMQ in the germline V gene (reference sequence). This CDR3 is built from 16 residues. The CDR3 DNA reads as TGTGCCAGCAGCCCCGCCGGGACTAGCGGCTCCTACGAGCAGTACTTC. Protein sequence: CASSPAGTSGSYEQYF.

J is TRBJ2-5 and V is TRBV6-5; TRBD2 matches at 7 bases. The CDR3 loop spans 12 amino acids. With V trimmed by 5 bases and J by 5 bases, 2 bases remained unmatched. Germline V CDR1 and CDR2: MNHEY, SVGAGI. Written as DNA, the CDR3 is TGTGCCAGCAGTCAGGGAGGGGAGACCCAGTACTTC. It codes for CASSQGGETQYF.

The chain joins TRBV19 to TRBJ1-4; D not resolved. V gave up 9 bases and J gave up 4 bases, with 15 bases separating them. The CDR3 is 14 amino acids. Germline V gene sequence: CDR1 LNHDA, CDR2 SQIVND (reference sequence). CDR3 bases: TGTGCCAGCGCCTGGAATCCTAGTAATGAAAAACTGTTTTTT. It encodes CASAWNPSNEKLFF.

The chain carries TRBV18 and TRBJ2-1; 7 bases line up with TRBD2. Germline V gives CDR1 KGHSH, CDR2 LQKENI. Losses at the gene ends were 5 bases for V and 4 bases for J; bases not matched to a gene: 8. The CDR3 sequence is 15 residues long. CDR3 protein: CASSVRDYGYNEQFF. The CDR3 bases are TGTGCCAGCTCAGTACGGGACTACGGATACAATGAGCAGTTCTTC.

V and J are TRBV9 and TRBJ1-1; TRBD1 is a possible D gene (5 bases). Germline V gene lookup returns CDR1 SGDLS and CDR2 YYNGEE. The CDR3 spans 15 residues. V lost 6 bases and J lost 0, with 15 bases in between. The CDR3 region has the DNA TGTGCCAGCACCCCCGGGGGGGGTGTGAACACTGAAGCTTTCTTT. This sequence encodes CASTPGGGVNTEAFF.

The rearrangement joins TRBV11-2 to TRBJ2-7; weak D call: TRBD1 (7 bases). Germline CDR1 reads SGHAT; CDR2 reads FQNNGV. The CDR3 sequence is 15 residues long. The V gene lost 1 base and the J gene lost 2 bases, with 12 bases spanning the gap. CDR3 in DNA: TGTGCCAGCAGCTTAGCGGCAGGGGGGACCTACGAGCAGTACTTC. It specifies CASSLAAGGTYEQYF.

The CDR3 DNA reads TGTGCCAGCAGCGTAGAAGGGATCGATGAGCAGTTCTTC. Translating it yields CASSVEGIDEQFF. The rearrangement joins TRBV9 to TRBJ2-1; D is ambiguous. Germline V gene lookup returns CDR1 SGDLS and CDR2 YYNGEE. Trimming pared 0 bases from V and 8 bases from J, leaving 9 bases between. The CDR3 totals 13 residues.

The CDR3 DNA reads TGTGCCAGTAGTATAGTCTGGTGGCGGCAGATCGGTGAAAAACTGTTTTTT. Its translation: CASSIVWWRQIGEKLFF. The J gene is TRBJ1-4, the V gene TRBV19; D is unclear. The germline V gene has CDR1 LNHDA and CDR2 SQIVND (reference sequence). V shed 1 base and J shed 7 bases, with 19 bases lying between them. This CDR3 contains 17 residues.

The rearrangement links TRBV27 to TRBJ2-1; the match to TRBD1 covers 7 bases. This CDR3 region has 16 residues. Germline assignment: CDR1 MNHEY and CDR2 SMNVEV (reference sequence). The V segment lost 5 bases and the J segment 5 bases; nucleotides outside the gene matches: 12. The CDR3 reads CASSIRTGSLDNEQFF. The CDR3 bases are TGTGCCAGCAGTATCAGGACAGGTTCGTTGGACAATGAGCAGTTCTTC.

V is TRBV6-1 and J is TRBJ1-3; D is uncertain. CDR1 is MNHNS and CDR2 is SASEGT in the germline V gene. The CDR3 covers 13 residues. V was pared by 2 bases and J by 4 bases, with 6 bases between. The CDR3 protein is CASSEFVGNTIYF. The CDR3 nucleotides read TGTGCCAGCAGTGAATTTGTCGGAAACACCATATATTTT.

V is TRBV5-6 and J is TRBJ1-5; 9 positions agree with TRBD1. J was trimmed by 2 bases and V by 4 bases; bases with no gene match: 4. This CDR3 is built from 15 residues. Germline V lookup: CDR1 SGHDT, CDR2 YYEEEE. The CDR3 is CASSTGGWGNQPQHF. DNA for the CDR3: TGTGCCAGCAGCACAGGGGGCTGGGGCAATCAGCCCCAGCATTTT.

The chain joins TRBV18 to TRBJ2-7; perhaps TRBD2 as D (7 bases). The V end was cut by 6 bases, the J end by 6 bases, with 21 bases between. Germline lookup yields CDR1 KGHSH and CDR2 LQKENI. The CDR3 has 15 amino acids. The CDR3 DNA sequence: TGTGCCAGCTCGCCTCGAACGGCAGGGGAGGGCGAGCAGTACTTC. Its translation is CASSPRTAGEGEQYF.

This chain uses TRBV4-3 with TRBJ2-6; D not resolved. CDR1 is LGHNA and CDR2 is YSLEER in the germline V gene. The V gene lost 0 bases and the J gene lost 0 bases, with 9 bases spanning the gap. The CDR3 contains 17 residues. The CDR3 nucleotides are TGCGCCAGCAGCCAAGATTTCCGGGCCTCTGGGGCCAACGTCCTGACTTTC. This sequence encodes CASSQDFRASGANVLTF.